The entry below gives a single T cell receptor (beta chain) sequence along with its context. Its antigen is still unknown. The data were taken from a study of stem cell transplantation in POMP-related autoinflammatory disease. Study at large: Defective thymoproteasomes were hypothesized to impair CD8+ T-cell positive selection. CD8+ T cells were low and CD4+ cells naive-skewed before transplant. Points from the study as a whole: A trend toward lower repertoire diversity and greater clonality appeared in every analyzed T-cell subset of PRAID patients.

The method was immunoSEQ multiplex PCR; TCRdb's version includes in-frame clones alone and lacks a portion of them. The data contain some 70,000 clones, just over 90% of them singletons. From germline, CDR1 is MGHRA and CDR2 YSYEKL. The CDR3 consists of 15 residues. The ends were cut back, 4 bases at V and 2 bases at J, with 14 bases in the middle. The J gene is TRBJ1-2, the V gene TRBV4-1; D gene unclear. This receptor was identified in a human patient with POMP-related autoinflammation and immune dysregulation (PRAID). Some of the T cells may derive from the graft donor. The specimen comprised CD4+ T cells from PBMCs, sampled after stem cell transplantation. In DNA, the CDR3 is TGCGCCAGCAGCCTTATCCGGTCCACCAACTATGGCTACACCTTC. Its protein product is CASSLIRSTNYGYTF.